What follows are 31 T cell receptor beta chains derived from one specimen sequenced in a study of blood T cell repertoires in COVID-19. Generated by immunoSEQ multiplex PCR, the TCRdb table keeps only in-frame clones and is missing some. The data show around 180,000 clones, roughly 84% seen once. Sequencing was performed on peripheral blood. The receptors shown here come from a woman older than 75 with active or convalescent COVID-19.

The genes are TRBV11-2 and TRBJ2-7; 8 bases agree with TRBD1. CDR1 and CDR2 from the germline V gene are SGHAT and FQNNGV. The CDR3 consists of 15 residues. The ends lost 6 bases at V and 0 bases at J; junction bases unmatched: 7. CDR3 loop: CASRRPGTGSYEQYF. As DNA, the CDR3 is TGTGCCAGCAGGCGCCCCGGGACAGGCTCCTACGAGCAGTACTTC.

This sequence joins TRBV15 and TRBJ1-2; the D gene is possibly TRBD1 (5 bases). With 0 bases removed from V and 6 bases from J, the gap between germline ends came to 17 bases. Germline lookup yields CDR1 LNHNV and CDR2 YYDKDF (reference sequence). The CDR3 runs 16 residues. The CDR3, as DNA: TGTGCCACCAGCAGAGATTTGGAGGGGCGACATCATGGCTACACCTTC. It yields the protein CATSRDLEGRHHGYTF.

CDR3 DNA sequence: TGTGCCAGCAGCTTGCAGGGTTCTACGCAGTATTTT. Translating gives CASSLQGSTQYF. V gene TRBV5-6 combines with J gene TRBJ2-3; D is perhaps TRBD1 (5 bases). Germline CDR1 and CDR2: SGHDT and YYEEEE. Between the trimmed V and J ends, which lost 1 base and 8 bases, there was a span of 8 bases. The CDR3 spans 12 residues. Full variable domain (outside the CDR3, taken from reference TRBV5-6 and TRBJ2-3): DAGVTQSPTHLIKTRGQQVTLRCSPKSGHDTVSWYQQALGQGPQFIFQYYEEEERQRGNFPDRFSGHQFPNYSSELNVNALLLGDSALYLCASSLQGSTQYFGPGTRLTVL.

The chain joins TRBV5-4 to TRBJ2-7; maybe TRBD2 (5 bases). Trimming took off 0 bases at V and 4 bases at J, with 8 bases between the two ends. Germline V lookup: CDR1 SGHNT, CDR2 YYREEE (reference sequence). The CDR3 totals 13 residues. CDR3 residues: CASSLAGVYEQYF. The DNA for the CDR3 is TGTGCCAGCAGCTTGGCCGGGGTGTACGAGCAGTACTTC.

The rearrangement links TRBV27 to TRBJ1-6; weak D call: TRBD1 (6 bases). Per the germline V gene, CDR1 is MNHEY and CDR2 is SMNVEV (reference sequence). The ends were cut back, 8 bases at V and 7 bases at J, with 21 bases in the middle. The CDR3 has 16 amino acids. DNA for the CDR3: TGTGCCAGCGCCTCAGGCGCAGGGGCGAGGAATTCACCCCTCCACTTT. It codes for CASASGAGARNSPLHF.

CDR3 in DNA: TGTGCCAGCAGCTTCGTGGCCGTACAGCCCCAGCATTTT. Translated: CASSFVAVQPQHF. The genes are TRBV7-2 and TRBJ1-5; D is undetermined. Trimming cost V 3 bases and J 7 bases, with 10 bases left between them. Germline CDR1 is SGHTA and CDR2 is FQGNSA. This CDR3 is 13 amino acids long.

The J gene is TRBJ1-1, the V gene TRBV5-1; 8 positions match TRBD1. From germline, CDR1 is SGHRS and CDR2 YFSETQ. V dropped 4 bases and J dropped 0; count of bases not matched to a gene: 2. This CDR3 region has 14 residues. CDR3 sequence reads: CASSAGQVNTEAFF. Written as DNA, the CDR3 is TGCGCCAGCAGCGCGGGACAGGTGAACACTGAAGCTTTCTTT.

This clone was counted between two and nine times. The chain recombines TRBV5-4 with TRBJ2-2; 8 bases match TRBD1. CDR1 is SGHNT, CDR2 YYREEE, per germline (reference sequence). CDR3 size: 17 residues. V lost 3 bases to trimming and J lost 0 bases; unmatched junction nucleotides: 7. DNA of the CDR3: TGTGCCAGCAGCTCAGGGGGCGCCTACTCGAACACCGGGGAGCTGTTTTTT. Its translation: CASSSGGAYSNTGELFF.

This clone came up once. The V gene is TRBV5-4, the J gene TRBJ2-3; 9 nucleotides agree with TRBD1. Germline lookup yields CDR1 SGHNT and CDR2 YYREEE (reference sequence). With V trimmed by 4 bases and J by 4 bases, 10 bases remained unmatched. The CDR3 totals 16 residues. The CDR3 coding sequence is TGTGCCAGCAGCGGGGGACCGGGACAGGGTGCAGATACGCAGTATTTT. This gives the protein CASSGGPGQGADTQYF.

V usage is TRBV9 and J usage is TRBJ2-7; tentative D call: TRBD1 (8 bases). V dropped 4 bases and J dropped 0 bases, with 20 bases sitting between them. The germline gives CDR1 SGDLS, CDR2 YYNGEE. The CDR3 has 17 amino acids. CDR3: CASSPQGGAASSYEQYF. The CDR3 DNA sequence: TGTGCCAGCAGCCCACAGGGGGGGGCTGCGAGCTCCTACGAGCAGTACTTC.

The rearrangement uses TRBV19 and TRBJ2-7, with TRBD2 matching 8 bases. The CDR3 is 14 amino acids. The J segment lost 3 bases and the V segment lost 1 base, leaving 2 bases of the junction unmatched. Germline V gives CDR1 LNHDA, CDR2 SQIVND (reference sequence). CDR3 coding DNA: TGTGCCAGTAGTATAGTGGCGGGAGGCTACGAGCAGTACTTC. Its protein is CASSIVAGGYEQYF.

In this sample, this clone turned up once. The J gene is TRBJ2-7, the V gene TRBV9; tentative D call: TRBD1 (6 bases). The CDR3 runs 13 residues. The V end lost 0 bases, the J end lost 7 bases, and 11 bases lay between the germline ends. The germline gives CDR1 SGDLS, CDR2 YYNGEE. CDR3 DNA sequence: TGTGCCAGCAGCGTAGGGACAGCAGGGGAGCAGTACTTC. This sequence encodes CASSVGTAGEQYF.

CDR3 loop: CASSIIRGSNQPQHF. The CDR3 DNA is TGTGCCAGTAGTATAATAAGGGGTAGCAATCAGCCCCAGCATTTT. The gene calls are TRBV19 and TRBJ1-5; tentatively, D is TRBD1 (5 bases). The CDR3 totals 15 residues. V dropped 2 bases and J dropped 0 bases, with 8 bases sitting between them. The germline CDR1 and CDR2 sequences are LNHDA and SQIVND (reference sequence).

The chain links TRBV3-1 (or the pseudogene TRBV3-2) to TRBJ2-7; TRBD2 agrees at 7 bases. In germline, CDR1 is LGHDT, CDR2 YNNKEL (reference sequence). This CDR3 region has 16 residues. The V gene end was trimmed by 4 bases and the J gene end by 7 bases; junction bases not matched to a gene: 16. In DNA, the CDR3 is TGTGCCAGCAGCCCGACAATTGGGACTACCTCAGGGGAGCAGTACTTC. Its translation is CASSPTIGTTSGEQYF.

The J gene is TRBJ2-1, the V gene TRBV10-3, with 11 bases matching TRBD2. The CDR3 extends over 15 amino acids. Unmatched junction bases numbered 7, after V lost 4 bases and J lost 8 bases. Germline CDR1 is ENHRY and CDR2 is SYGVKD. The CDR3 reads CAISGTSGSLDEQFF. DNA of the CDR3: TGTGCCATCAGTGGAACTAGCGGGAGTTTAGATGAGCAGTTCTTC.

The chain joins TRBV9 to TRBJ1-4, with a weak D call TRBD1 (6 bases). This CDR3 spans 14 amino acids. The V gene lost 4 bases and the J gene lost 7 bases, with 14 bases spanning the gap. Germline V gives CDR1 SGDLS, CDR2 YYNGEE. The CDR3 loop is CASSSGQSLEKLFF. The CDR3 bases are TGTGCCAGCAGCTCTGGACAGAGCCTTGAAAAACTGTTTTTT.

The V and J genes are TRBV12-3 or TRBV12-4 and TRBJ2-5; 8 bases are a match to TRBD1. Losses at the gene ends were 5 bases for V and 5 bases for J; bases not matched to a gene: 4. The CDR3 is 13 amino acids. The CDR3 sequence: CASSTGGVETQYF. The CDR3 DNA sequence: TGTGCCAGCAGTACAGGGGGTGTGGAGACCCAGTACTTC.

Concerning this clone itself: This sample also contains other DNA sequences that code for the same CDR3. The chain couples TRBV3-1 (or the pseudogene TRBV3-2) to TRBJ2-5, with a weak D call TRBD1 (6 bases). Germline V gene sequence: CDR1 LGHDT, CDR2 YNNKEL (reference sequence). The CDR3 sequence is 13 residues long. Trimming removed 3 bases from V and 2 bases from J, with 7 bases in between. In DNA form, the CDR3 reads TGTGCCAGCAGCCACAGGGGACAAGAGACCCAGTACTTC. Encoded protein: CASSHRGQETQYF.

The chain employs TRBV20-1 and TRBJ2-6; TRBD1 is a possible D gene (6 bases). The CDR3 runs to 16 residues. V gave up 3 bases and J gave up 0 bases, with 12 bases separating them. Per the germline V gene, CDR1 is DFQATT and CDR2 is SNEGSKA (reference sequence). CDR3 sequence: CSASFRDNSGANVLTF. DNA of the CDR3: TGCAGTGCTAGTTTCCGGGACAACTCTGGGGCCAACGTCCTGACTTTC.

This clone is a singleton in its sample. The rearrangement joins TRBV12-5 to TRBJ2-7; TRBD2 is a possible D gene (7 bases). The CDR3 length is 14 residues. Trimming shortened V by 6 bases and J by 3 bases, and 15 bases separated the two germline ends. Germline V lookup: CDR1 LGHNT, CDR2 FRNRAP. CDR3 residues: CASGREEGVYEQYF. DNA for the CDR3: TGTGCTAGTGGCCGGGAGGAGGGGGTCTACGAGCAGTACTTC.

The V and J genes are TRBV6-5 and TRBJ1-1, with D possibly being TRBD1 (6 bases). The CDR3 is made up of 11 amino acids. Germline V gene data show CDR1 as MNHEY and CDR2 as SVGAGI. Trimming shortened V by 2 bases and J by 8 bases, and 6 bases separated the two germline ends. The CDR3 loop is CASSYGQEAFF. Here the CDR3 DNA reads TGTGCCAGCAGTTACGGACAGGAAGCTTTCTTT.

The gene calls are TRBV2 and TRBJ1-2; D might be TRBD1 (5 bases). The CDR3 contains 15 residues. V gave up 6 bases and J gave up 4 bases, with 18 bases separating them. Germline assignment: CDR1 SNHLY and CDR2 FYNNEI. CDR3 sequence (DNA): TGTGCCAGCAGGATAGACAGCGCCCTTCGCTATGGCTACACCTTC. Its translation: CASRIDSALRYGYTF.

This chain joins TRBV6-6 and TRBJ1-6; TRBD1 might be the D (5 bases). V was cut by 5 bases and J by 9 bases, with 17 bases left in between. The CDR3 runs to 15 residues. The germline gives CDR1 MNHNY, CDR2 SVGAGI (reference sequence). The CDR3 loop is CASSDRSGNFSPLHF. The CDR3 DNA sequence: TGTGCCAGCAGTGACCGTTCAGGGAACTTTTCACCCCTCCACTTT.

The chain has TRBV27 and TRBJ1-3, with D perhaps TRBD1 (5 bases). V was trimmed by 2 bases and J by 8 bases, leaving 16 bases between them. Germline V gene data show CDR1 as MNHEY and CDR2 as SMNVEV (reference sequence). The CDR3 consists of 15 residues. CDR3 protein: CASSLRGRDFDTIYF. CDR3 sequence (DNA): TGTGCCAGCAGTTTAAGGGGCAGGGACTTCGACACCATATATTTT.

The V call is TRBV2, the J call TRBJ1-2; the match to TRBD1 covers 7 bases. The CDR3 has 14 amino acids. Trimming removed 6 bases from V and 2 bases from J; junction bases left unmatched: 6. Germline V CDR1 and CDR2: SNHLY, FYNNEI. In DNA form, the CDR3 reads TGTGCCAGCAGGGGGGGACAGCTCAACTATGGCTACACCTTC. This codes for CASRGGQLNYGYTF.

This clone was counted once. The chain is built from TRBV6-5 and TRBJ2-1; 8 bases map to TRBD2. This CDR3 comprises 13 residues. Germline CDR1 is MNHEY and CDR2 is SVGAGI. The trim removed 7 bases at V and 9 bases at J, leaving 8 bases unmatched. In DNA, the CDR3 is TGTGCCAGCACTTTCCCGGGGGGGCTTGAGCAGTTCTTC. Its translation is CASTFPGGLEQFF.

This clone appeared once. This chain connects TRBV11-3 to TRBJ2-1; D is undetermined. V was cut by 0 bases and J by 10 bases, with 7 bases left in between. Germline CDR1 reads SGHNT; CDR2 reads YENEEA. CDR3 length equals 12 residues. The CDR3 sequence: CASSLDTQEQFF. CDR3 coding DNA: TGTGCCAGCAGCTTAGACACACAGGAGCAGTTCTTC.

Worth noting for this clone: Distinct nucleotide sequences in the sample also encode this CDR3. J is TRBJ1-5 and V is TRBV5-1; the match to TRBD1 covers 8 bases. Germline trimming cut 0 bases from V and 7 bases from J; bases unmatched to any gene: 6. Germline CDR1 SGHRS, CDR2 YFSETQ. The CDR3 spans 15 residues. CDR3: CASSLGTGGRQPQHF. The CDR3 coding sequence is TGCGCCAGCAGCTTGGGTACAGGGGGGAGGCAGCCCCAGCATTTT.

In the case of this clone: The sample contains more than one DNA sequence encoding this CDR3. The V call is TRBV2, the J call TRBJ2-3, with no clear D. CDR1 and CDR2 (germline): SNHLY, FYNNEI. This CDR3 region has 11 residues. V lost 5 bases and J 2 bases, leaving 2 bases between the germline ends. Here the CDR3 DNA reads TGTGCCAGCAGTTACACAGATACGCAGTATTTT. This gives the protein CASSYTDTQYF.

This clone showed up just a few times. For the CDR3, the DNA is TGCGCCAGCAGCTTTGACGGCGGCTCTGGGGCCAACGTCCTGACTTTC. Its translation: CASSFDGGSGANVLTF. The V call is TRBV5-1, the J call TRBJ2-6, with D unclear. V was trimmed by 2 bases and J by 0 bases, leaving 9 bases between them. CDR3 length: 16 amino acids. Germline CDR1 SGHRS, CDR2 YFSETQ.

This chain joins TRBV5-1 and TRBJ2-2; D might be TRBD2 (5 bases). Trimming took off 3 bases at V and 5 bases at J, with 17 bases between the two ends. CDR3 length equals 16 residues. Looked up from germline, CDR1 is SGHRS and CDR2 is YFSETQ. DNA of the CDR3: TGCGCCAGCAGCTGGCGGGTTGTGGGCACGACCGGGGAGCTGTTTTTT. This codes for CASSWRVVGTTGELFF.